The present T cell receptor beta chain was sequenced within a study of OX40 agonist ivuxolimab in advanced cancers. At the level of the study: Dose-escalation cases comprised hepatocellular carcinoma, melanoma, renal cell or head and neck cancer.

Remarks on this clone: Its antigen is unknown.

Study conclusions and caveats: Low clonal expansion, among the lowest seen, marked partial responders at 0.1-3.0 mg/kg.

Systemic immunosuppression or a history of autoimmune disease excluded patients. The CDR3 has 15 residues. Germline CDR1 is MNHNY and CDR2 is SVGAGI (reference sequence). The V and J ends lost 6 bases and 7 bases respectively, with 16 bases between them. Here immunoSEQ multiplex PCR was the method, and the copy in TCRdb shows in-frame clones only, minus some. The repertoire has more than 60,000 clones, about 89% of them found once; the top ten carry over 5%. The chain uses TRBV6-6 and TRBJ1-6; the D gene is possibly TRBD1 (5 bases). This material consisted of CD4+ or CD8+ T cells sorted from blood, taken in a trial of the OX40 agonist ivuxolimab. This TCR derives from an adult with an advanced solid tumor such as melanoma, head and neck, liver or kidney cancer. DNA of the CDR3: TGTGCCAGCAGCCCCCCCCAGGGCCTGAATTCACCCCTCCACTTT. Amino acids: CASSPPQGLNSPLHF.